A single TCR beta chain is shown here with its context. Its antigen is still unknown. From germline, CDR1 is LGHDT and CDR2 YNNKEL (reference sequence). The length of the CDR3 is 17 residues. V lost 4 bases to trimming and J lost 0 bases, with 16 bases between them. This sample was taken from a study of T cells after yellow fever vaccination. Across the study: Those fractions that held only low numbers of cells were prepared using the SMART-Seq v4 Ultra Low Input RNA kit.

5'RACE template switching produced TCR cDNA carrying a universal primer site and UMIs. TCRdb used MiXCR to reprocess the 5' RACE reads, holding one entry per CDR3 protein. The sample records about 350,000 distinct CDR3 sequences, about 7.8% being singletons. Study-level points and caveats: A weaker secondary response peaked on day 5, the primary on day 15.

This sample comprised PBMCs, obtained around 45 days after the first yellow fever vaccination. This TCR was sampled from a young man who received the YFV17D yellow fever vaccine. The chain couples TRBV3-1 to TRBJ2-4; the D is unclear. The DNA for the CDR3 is TGTGCCAGCAGCCCCCGGTTTAACTCCGTAGCCAAAAACATTCAGTACTTC. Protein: CASSPRFNSVAKNIQYF.